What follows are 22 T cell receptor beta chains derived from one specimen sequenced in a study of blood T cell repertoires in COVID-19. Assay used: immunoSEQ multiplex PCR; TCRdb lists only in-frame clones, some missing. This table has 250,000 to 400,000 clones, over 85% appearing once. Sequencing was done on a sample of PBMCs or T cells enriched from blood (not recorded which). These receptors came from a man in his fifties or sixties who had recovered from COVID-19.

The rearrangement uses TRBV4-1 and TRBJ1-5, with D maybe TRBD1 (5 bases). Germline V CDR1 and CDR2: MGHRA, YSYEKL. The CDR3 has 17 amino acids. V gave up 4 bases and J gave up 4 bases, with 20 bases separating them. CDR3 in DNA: TGCGCCAGCAGCCCAAGAGCTGGGAAAGGGGCAAATCAGCCCCAGCATTTT. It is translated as CASSPRAGKGANQPQHF.

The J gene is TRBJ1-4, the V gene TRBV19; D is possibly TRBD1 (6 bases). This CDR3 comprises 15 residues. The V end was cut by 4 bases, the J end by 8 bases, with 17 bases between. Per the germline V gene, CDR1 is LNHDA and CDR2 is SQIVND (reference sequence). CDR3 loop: CASSTRQARGEKLFF. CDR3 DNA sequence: TGTGCCAGTAGTACAAGACAGGCCCGAGGAGAAAAACTGTTTTTT.

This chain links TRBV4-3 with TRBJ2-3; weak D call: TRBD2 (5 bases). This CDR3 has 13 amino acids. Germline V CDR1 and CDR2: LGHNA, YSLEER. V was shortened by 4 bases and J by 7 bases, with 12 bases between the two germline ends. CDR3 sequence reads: CASSLNRGNTQYF. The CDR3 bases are TGCGCCAGCAGCCTTAACCGGGGTAATACGCAGTATTTT.

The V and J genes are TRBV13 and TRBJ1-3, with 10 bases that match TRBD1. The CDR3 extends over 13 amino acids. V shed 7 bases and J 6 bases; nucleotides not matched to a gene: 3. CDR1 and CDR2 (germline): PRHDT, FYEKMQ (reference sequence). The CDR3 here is CASTGTGVNTIYF. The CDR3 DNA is TGTGCCAGCACCGGGACAGGGGTAAACACCATATATTTT.

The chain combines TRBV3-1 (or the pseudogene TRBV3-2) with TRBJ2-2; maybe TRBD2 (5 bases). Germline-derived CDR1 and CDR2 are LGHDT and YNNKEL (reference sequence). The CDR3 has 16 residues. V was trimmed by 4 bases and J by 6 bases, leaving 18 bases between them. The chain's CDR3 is CASSLTRGSSPGELFF. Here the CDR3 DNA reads TGTGCCAGCAGCCTTACTAGAGGGAGTTCCCCCGGGGAGCTGTTTTTT.

The CDR3 sequence: CASTRTSLAGELFF. The CDR3 DNA reads TGTGCCAGCACCAGGACTAGTTTGGCCGGGGAGCTGTTTTTT. The gene calls are TRBV7-8 and TRBJ2-2, with TRBD2 matching 7 bases. This CDR3 has 14 amino acids. Trimming took 7 bases from V and 6 from J; bases not matched to a gene: 8. CDR1 is SGHVS, CDR2 FQNEAQ, per germline. Full variable domain (missing parts from reference TRBV7-8 and TRBJ2-2): GAGVSQSPRYKVAKRGQDVALRCDPISGHVSLFWYQQALGQGPEFLTYFQNEAQLDKSGLPSDRFFAERPEGSVSTLKIQRTQQEDSAVYLCASTRTSLAGELFFGEGSRLTVL.

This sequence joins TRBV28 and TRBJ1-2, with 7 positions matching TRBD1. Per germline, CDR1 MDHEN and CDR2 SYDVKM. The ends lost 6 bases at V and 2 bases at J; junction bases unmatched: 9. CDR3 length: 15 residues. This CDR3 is CASSSPGTANYGYTF. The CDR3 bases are TGTGCCAGCAGCTCCCCCGGGACAGCAAACTATGGCTACACCTTC.

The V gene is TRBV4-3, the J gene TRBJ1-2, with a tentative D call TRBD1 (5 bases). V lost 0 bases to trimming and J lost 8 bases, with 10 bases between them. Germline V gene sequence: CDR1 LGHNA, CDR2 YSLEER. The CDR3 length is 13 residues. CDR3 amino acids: CASSQDRQGGYTF. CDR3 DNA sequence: TGCGCCAGCAGCCAAGATCGGCAGGGCGGCTACACCTTC.

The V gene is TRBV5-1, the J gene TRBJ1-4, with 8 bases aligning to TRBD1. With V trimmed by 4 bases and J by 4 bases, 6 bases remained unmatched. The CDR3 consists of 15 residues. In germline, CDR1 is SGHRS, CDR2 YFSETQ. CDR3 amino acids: CASSRDRRINEKLFF. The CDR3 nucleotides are TGCGCCAGCAGCAGGGACAGGAGAATTAATGAAAAACTGTTTTTT.

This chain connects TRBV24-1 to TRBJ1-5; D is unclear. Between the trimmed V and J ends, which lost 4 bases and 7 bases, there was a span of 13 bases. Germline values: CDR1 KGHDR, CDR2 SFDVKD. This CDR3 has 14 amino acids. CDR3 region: CATSEGGLRQPQHF. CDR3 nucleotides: TGTGCCACCAGTGAAGGAGGGCTGAGGCAGCCCCAGCATTTT.

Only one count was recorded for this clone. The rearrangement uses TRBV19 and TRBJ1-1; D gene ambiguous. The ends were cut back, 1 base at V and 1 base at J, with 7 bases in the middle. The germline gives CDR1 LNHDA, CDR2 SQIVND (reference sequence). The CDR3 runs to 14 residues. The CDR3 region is CASSIGQENTEAFF. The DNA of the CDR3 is TGTGCCAGTAGTATAGGCCAGGAGAACACTGAAGCTTTCTTT.

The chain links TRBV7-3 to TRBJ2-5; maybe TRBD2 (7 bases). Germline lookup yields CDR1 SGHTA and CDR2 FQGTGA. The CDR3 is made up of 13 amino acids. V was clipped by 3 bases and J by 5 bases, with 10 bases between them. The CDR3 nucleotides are TGTGCCAGCAGCTTTGGGGGGGCTGAGACCCAGTACTTC. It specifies CASSFGGAETQYF. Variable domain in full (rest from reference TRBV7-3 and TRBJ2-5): GAGVSQTPSNKVTEKGKYVELRCDPISGHTALYWYRQSLGQGPEFLIYFQGTGAADDSGLPNDRFFAVRPEGSVSTLKIQRTERGDSAVYLCASSFGGAETQYFGPGTRLLVL.

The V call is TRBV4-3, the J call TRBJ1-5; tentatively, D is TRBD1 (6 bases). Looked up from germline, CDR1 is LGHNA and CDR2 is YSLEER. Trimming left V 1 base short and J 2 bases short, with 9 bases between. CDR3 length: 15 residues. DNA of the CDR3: TGCGCCAGCAGCCAAGTGGCAGGGGGCAATCAGCCCCAGCATTTT. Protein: CASSQVAGGNQPQHF.

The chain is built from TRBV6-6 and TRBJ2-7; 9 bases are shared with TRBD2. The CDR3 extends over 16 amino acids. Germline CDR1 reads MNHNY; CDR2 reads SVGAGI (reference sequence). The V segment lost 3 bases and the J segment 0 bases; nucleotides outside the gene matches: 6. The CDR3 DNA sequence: TGTGCCAGCAGTTATGAGCGGGGGGACCTCTCCTACGAGCAGTACTTC. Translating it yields CASSYERGDLSYEQYF.

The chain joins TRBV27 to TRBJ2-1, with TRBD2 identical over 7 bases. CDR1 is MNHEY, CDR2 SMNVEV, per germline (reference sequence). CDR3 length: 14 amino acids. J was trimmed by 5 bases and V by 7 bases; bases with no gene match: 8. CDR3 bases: TGTGCCAGCAAAAAAGCGGGATCCAACAATGAGCAGTTCTTC. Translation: CASKKAGSNNEQFF.

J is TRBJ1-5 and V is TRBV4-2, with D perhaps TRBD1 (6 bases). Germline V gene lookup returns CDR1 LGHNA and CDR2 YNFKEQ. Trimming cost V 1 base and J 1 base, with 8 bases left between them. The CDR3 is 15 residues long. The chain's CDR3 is CASSQGDTSNQPQHF. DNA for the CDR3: TGTGCCAGCAGCCAAGGGGACACGAGCAATCAGCCCCAGCATTTT.

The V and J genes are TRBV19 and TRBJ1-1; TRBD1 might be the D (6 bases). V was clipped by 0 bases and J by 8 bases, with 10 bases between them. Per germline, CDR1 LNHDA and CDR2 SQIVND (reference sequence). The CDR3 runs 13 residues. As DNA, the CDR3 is TGTGCCAGTAGTATAGATCCCAGGGGAGAAGCTTTCTTT. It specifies CASSIDPRGEAFF.

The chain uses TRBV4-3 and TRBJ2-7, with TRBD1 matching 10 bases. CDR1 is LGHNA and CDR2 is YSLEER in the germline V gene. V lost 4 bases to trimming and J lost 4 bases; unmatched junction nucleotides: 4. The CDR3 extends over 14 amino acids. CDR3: CASSLGQGKYEQYF. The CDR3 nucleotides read TGCGCCAGCAGCCTGGGACAGGGGAAGTACGAGCAGTACTTC.

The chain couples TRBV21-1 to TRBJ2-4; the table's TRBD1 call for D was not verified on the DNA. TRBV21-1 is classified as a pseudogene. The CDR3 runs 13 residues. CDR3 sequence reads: CAPRPNRVNIQYF. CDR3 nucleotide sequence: TGTGCCCCACGTCCTAACAGGGTTAACATTCAGTACTTC.

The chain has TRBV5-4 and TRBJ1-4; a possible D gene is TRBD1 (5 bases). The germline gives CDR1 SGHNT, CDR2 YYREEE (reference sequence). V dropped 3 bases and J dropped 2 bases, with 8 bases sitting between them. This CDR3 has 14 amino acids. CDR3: CASSWGGTNEKLFF. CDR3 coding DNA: TGTGCCAGCAGCTGGGGGGGGACTAATGAAAAACTGTTTTTT. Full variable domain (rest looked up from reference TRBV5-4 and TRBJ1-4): ETGVTQSPTHLIKTRGQQVTLRCSSQSGHNTVSWYQQALGQGPQFIFQYYREEENGRGNFPPRFSGLQFPNYSSELNVNALELDDSALYLCASSWGGTNEKLFFGSGTQLSVL.

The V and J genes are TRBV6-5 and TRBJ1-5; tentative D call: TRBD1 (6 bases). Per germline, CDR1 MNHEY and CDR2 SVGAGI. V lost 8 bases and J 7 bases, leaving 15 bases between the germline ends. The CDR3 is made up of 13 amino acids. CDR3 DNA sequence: TGTGCCAGCGGAACAGGGATAAGGCAGCCCCAGCATTTT. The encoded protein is CASGTGIRQPQHF.

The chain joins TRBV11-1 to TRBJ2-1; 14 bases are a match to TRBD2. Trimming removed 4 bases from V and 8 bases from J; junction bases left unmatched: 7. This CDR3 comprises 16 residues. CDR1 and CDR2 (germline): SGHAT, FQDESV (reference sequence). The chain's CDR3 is CASSSYGTSGSYEQFF. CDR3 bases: TGTGCCAGCAGCTCCTACGGGACTAGCGGGAGCTATGAGCAGTTCTTC.